This TCR beta chain was recovered during a study of blood T cells in healthy people across ages. Germline V gives CDR1 DFQATT, CDR2 SNEGSKA (reference sequence). V was clipped by 2 bases and J by 2 bases, with 10 bases between them. This CDR3 spans 14 amino acids. The authors ran a second PCR of about 6 to 12 cycles using a sample-barcoded 5' primer and a J-beta primer mix. MiXCR, run by TCRdb on the 5' RACE reads, gives a single entry per CDR3 protein. The sample shows approximately 600,000 distinct CDR3 sequences, around 54% of them seen only once. Total RNA was extracted at no less than 6 micrograms per sample.

J is TRBJ1-5 and V is TRBV20-1, with a weak D call TRBD1 (6 bases). Material: blood. This TCR came from a man aged 55 to 70 in good health. CDR3 protein: CSARRDIGNQPQHF. The CDR3 DNA sequence: TGCAGTGCTAGAAGGGACATAGGCAATCAGCCCCAGCATTTT.